This T cell receptor beta chain was identified in a study of cytomegalovirus exposure and HLA in healthy donors. Study-level findings and limits: Earlier analysis found most TCR beta V segments productive about 90% or about 30% of the time. For TCR beta chains, V- and J-gene trimming was later linked to a missense DCLRE1C variant.

Primers: 60 Vbeta forward and 13 Jbeta reverse. In the original processing: A follow-up analysis tallied around 80 million unique TCR beta chains, roughly 11 million shared. This table comes from immunoSEQ multiplex PCR, and its TCRdb copy is limited to in-frame clones, with some not included. For V, J and clone size, that table is used; D and trimming come from the DNA. There are approximately 85,000 clones in the sample; 80% occur only once, and approximately 23% lies in the top ten. As regards this clone: What it recognizes is unknown.

The receptor was isolated from a woman aged 50 to 60 in good health and CMV-seropositive. Sequenced input: PBMCs.

The CDR3 DNA reads TGTGCCAGCAGTTACTCGTCAGGGGGCGGATTTGGCTACACCTTC. Translated: CASSYSSGGGFGYTF. The chain joins TRBV6-6 to TRBJ1-2; TRBD1 agrees at 8 bases. Trimming removed 0 bases from V and 7 bases from J; junction bases left unmatched: 7. CDR3 length: 15 residues. Germline loops: CDR1 MNHNY, CDR2 SVGAGI (reference sequence).